This T cell receptor beta chain appears in the sequencing data of a study of cytomegalovirus exposure and HLA in healthy donors. As for the study in general: Falling in the Caucasian-associated ancestry cluster were approximately 84% of a few hundred genotyped donors. Whole-study results and caveats: It was 150 or so TCR beta chains that were listed as cytomegalovirus-associated. In a later analysis, TCR beta V- and J-gene trimming showed a link to a missense DCLRE1C variant. Relative to the approximately 670-donor mean, N-insertions were reportedly fewer in an Asian-associated ancestry cluster in a later analysis.

Germline values: CDR1 MNHNS, CDR2 SASEGT. CDR3 length: 17 residues. V lost 0 bases and J lost 2; bases outside the gene matches: 6. In this sample, this clone turned up a few times. Its antigen is not identified. Primers for the PCR totalled 60 Vbeta and 13 Jbeta. The data were produced by immunoSEQ multiplex PCR, yet TCRdb's version contains in-frame clones alone and is incomplete. Here the sample spans 150,000 or so clones, 84% being singletons. Input material: PBMCs. This TCR was sampled from a boy aged 2-15 years in good health and CMV-seronegative. This sequence joins TRBV6-1 and TRBJ2-1, with 8 bases fitting TRBD2. CDR3 residues: CASSEAGTRNPYNEQFF. CDR3 DNA: TGTGCCAGCAGTGAAGCCGGGACTAGGAACCCCTACAATGAGCAGTTCTTC.